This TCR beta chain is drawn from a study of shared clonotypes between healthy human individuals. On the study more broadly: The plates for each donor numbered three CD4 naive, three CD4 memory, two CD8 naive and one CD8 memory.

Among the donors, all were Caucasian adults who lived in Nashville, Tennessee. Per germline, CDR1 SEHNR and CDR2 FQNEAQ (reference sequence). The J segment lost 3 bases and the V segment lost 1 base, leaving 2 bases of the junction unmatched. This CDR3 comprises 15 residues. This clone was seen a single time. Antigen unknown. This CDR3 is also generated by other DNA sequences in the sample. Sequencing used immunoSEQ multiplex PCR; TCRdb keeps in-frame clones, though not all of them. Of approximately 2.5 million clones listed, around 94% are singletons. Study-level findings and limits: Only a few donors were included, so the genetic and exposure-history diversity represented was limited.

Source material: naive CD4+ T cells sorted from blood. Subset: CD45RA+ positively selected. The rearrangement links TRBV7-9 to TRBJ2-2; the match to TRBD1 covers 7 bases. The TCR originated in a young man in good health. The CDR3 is CASSLGGGYTGELFF. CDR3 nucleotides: TGTGCCAGCAGCTTAGGAGGGGGCTACACCGGGGAGCTGTTTTTT. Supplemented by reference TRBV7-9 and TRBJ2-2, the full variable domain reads DTGVSQNPRHKITKRGQNVTFRCDPISEHNRLYWYRQTLGQGPEFLTYFQNEAQLEKSRLLSDRFSAERPKGSFSTLEIQRTEQGDSAMYLCASSLGGGYTGELFFGEGSRLTVL.